Sequencing of this T cell receptor beta chain was carried out in a study of cytomegalovirus exposure and HLA in healthy donors. Study as a whole: Of the donors genotyped, about 410 in all, over 80% fell in the Caucasian-associated ancestry cluster. Study conclusions and caveats: Within the data, a cluster of highly shared sequence variants was likely a sequencing artifact. A later analysis linked a missense DCLRE1C variant to TCR beta V- and J-gene trimming. Most subjects' HLA-A and HLA-B alleles were reportedly predicted from TCR beta sequences.

The primer mix had 60 Vbeta and 13 Jbeta primers. The assay was immunoSEQ multiplex PCR, and TCRdb's table has in-frame clones only and misses some. The data contain 50,000 to 70,000 clones, more than 70% of them singletons. As to this clone: Its antigen is as yet unknown.

Germline CDR1 SGHNT, CDR2 YYREEE (reference sequence). This CDR3 region has 15 residues. The ends were cut back, 0 bases at V and 1 base at J, with 10 bases in the middle. The genes are TRBV5-4 and TRBJ1-1; D uncertain. The receptor's source is a man aged 25 to 40 in good health and CMV-seropositive. The sequencing input was PBMCs. In DNA, the CDR3 is TGTGCCAGCAGCTTGGCTGTCAGACAGAACACTGAAGCTTTCTTT. This codes for CASSLAVRQNTEAFF.